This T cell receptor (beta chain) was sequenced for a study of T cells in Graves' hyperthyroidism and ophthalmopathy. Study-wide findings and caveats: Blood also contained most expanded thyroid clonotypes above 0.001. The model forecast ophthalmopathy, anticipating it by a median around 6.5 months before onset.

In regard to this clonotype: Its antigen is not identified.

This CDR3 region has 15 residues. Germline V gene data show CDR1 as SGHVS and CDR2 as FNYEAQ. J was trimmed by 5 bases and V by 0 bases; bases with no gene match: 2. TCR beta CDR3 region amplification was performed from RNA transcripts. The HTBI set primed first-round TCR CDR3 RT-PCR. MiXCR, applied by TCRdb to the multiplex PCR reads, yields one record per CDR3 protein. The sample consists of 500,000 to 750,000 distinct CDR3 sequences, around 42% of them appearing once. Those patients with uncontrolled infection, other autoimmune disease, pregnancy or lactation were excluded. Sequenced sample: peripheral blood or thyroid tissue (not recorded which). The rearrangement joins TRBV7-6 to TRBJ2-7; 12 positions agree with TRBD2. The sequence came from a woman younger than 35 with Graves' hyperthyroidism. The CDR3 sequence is CASSLATSGRHEQYF. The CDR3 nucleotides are TGTGCCAGCAGCTTAGCCACTAGCGGGAGGCACGAGCAGTACTTC.